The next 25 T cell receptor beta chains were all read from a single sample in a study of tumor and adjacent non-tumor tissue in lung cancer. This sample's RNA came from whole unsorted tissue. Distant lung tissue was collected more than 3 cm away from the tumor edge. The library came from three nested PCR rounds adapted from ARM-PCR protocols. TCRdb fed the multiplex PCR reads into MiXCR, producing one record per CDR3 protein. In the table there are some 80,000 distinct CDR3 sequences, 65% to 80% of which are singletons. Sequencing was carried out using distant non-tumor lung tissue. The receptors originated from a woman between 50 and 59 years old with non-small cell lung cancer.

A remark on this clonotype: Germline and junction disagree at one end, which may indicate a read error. In nucleotides, the CDR3 is TGCAGTGCTAGTTACCGGACCTACAATGAGCAGTCCTTC. Translated, it gives CSASYRTYNEQSF. The V gene is TRBV20-1, the J gene TRBJ2-1; D unresolved. The germline V gene has CDR1 DFQATT and CDR2 SNEGSKA (reference sequence). The CDR3 extends over 13 amino acids.

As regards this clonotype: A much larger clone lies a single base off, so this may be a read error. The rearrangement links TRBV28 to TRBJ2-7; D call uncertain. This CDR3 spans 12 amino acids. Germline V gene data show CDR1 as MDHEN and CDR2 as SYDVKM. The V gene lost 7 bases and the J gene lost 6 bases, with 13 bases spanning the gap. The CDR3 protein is CASTRWACEQYF. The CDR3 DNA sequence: TGTGCCAGCACCCGGTGGGCTTGCGAGCAGTACTTC.

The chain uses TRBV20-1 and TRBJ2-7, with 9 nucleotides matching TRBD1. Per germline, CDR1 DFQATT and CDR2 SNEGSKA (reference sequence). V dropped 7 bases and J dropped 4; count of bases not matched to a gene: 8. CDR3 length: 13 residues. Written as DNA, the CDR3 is TGCAGTGTACCGGGACAGGGACTATACGAGCAGTACTTC. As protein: CSVPGQGLYEQYF.

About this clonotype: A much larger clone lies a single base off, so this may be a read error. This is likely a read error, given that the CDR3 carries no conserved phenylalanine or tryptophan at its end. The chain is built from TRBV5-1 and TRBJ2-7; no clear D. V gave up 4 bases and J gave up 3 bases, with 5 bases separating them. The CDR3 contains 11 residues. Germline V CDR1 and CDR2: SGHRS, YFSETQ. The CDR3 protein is CASSSIYEQYI. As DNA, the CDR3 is TGCGCCAGCAGCAGCATCTACGAGCAGTACATC.

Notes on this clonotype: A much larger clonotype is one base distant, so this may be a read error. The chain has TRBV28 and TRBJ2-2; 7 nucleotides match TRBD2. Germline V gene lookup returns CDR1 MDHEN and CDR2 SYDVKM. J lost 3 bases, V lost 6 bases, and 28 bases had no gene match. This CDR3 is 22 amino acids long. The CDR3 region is CASSATFPVTLSGTEYTGELFF. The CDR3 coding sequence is TGTGCCAGCAGCGCTACCTTCCCCGTTACCTTAAGCGGGACCGAGTACACCGGGGAGCTGTTTTTT.

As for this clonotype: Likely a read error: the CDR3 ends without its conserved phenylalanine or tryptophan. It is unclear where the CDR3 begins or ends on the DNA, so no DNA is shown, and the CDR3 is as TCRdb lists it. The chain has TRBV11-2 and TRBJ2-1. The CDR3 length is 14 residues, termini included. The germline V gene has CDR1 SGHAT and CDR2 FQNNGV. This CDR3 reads CASSLEVASTDHFI.

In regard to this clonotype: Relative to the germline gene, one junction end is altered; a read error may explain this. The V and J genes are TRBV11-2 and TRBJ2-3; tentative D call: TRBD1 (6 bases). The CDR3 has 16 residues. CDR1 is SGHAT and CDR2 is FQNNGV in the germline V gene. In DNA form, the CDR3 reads TGTGCCGGCAGCTTAGGGGTCCTAACTAGGACAGATTCGCAGTATTTT. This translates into CAGSLGVLTRTDSQYF.

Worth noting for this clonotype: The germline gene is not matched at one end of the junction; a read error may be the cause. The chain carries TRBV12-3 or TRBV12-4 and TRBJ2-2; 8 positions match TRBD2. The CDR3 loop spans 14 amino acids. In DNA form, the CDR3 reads TGTGCCAGCAGTTTTAGCGGGAACCCCGGGGAGCTGTTTTTT. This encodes CASSFSGNPGELFF.

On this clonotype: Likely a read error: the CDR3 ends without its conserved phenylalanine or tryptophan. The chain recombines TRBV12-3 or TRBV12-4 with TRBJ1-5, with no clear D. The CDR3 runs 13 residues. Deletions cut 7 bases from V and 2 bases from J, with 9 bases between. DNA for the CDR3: TGTGCCAGCACTCTGACCCGCAATCAGCCCCAGCATTTA. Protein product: CASTLTRNQPQHL.

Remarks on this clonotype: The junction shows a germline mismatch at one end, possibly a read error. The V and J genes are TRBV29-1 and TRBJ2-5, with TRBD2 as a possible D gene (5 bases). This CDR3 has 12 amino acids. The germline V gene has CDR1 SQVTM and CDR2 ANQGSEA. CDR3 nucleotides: TGCATCGTTGATCGGGAAGAAGAGACCCAGTACTTC. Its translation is CIVDREEETQYF.

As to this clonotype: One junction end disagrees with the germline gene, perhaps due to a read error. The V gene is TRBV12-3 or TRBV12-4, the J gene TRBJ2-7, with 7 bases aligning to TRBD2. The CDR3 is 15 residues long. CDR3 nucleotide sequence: TGTACCAGCAGTCTAGACTGGGGGGGAAGGAACAAGCAGTACTTC. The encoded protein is CTSSLDWGGRNKQYF.

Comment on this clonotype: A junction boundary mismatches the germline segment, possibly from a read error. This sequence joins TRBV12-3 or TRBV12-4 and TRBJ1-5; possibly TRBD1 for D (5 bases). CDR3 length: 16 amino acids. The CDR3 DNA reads TGTGCCAGCCAAAACAGGCAGGGTGACGGCAATCAGCCCCAGAATTTT. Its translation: CASQNRQGDGNQPQNF.

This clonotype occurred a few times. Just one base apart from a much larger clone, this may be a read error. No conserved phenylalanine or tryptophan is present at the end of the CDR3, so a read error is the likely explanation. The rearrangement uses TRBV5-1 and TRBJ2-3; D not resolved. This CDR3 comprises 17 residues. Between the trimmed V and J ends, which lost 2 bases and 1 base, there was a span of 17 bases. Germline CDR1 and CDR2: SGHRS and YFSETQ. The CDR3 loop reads CASSLGLGGRGTDTQYI. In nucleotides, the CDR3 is TGCGCCAGCAGCTTAGGTCTGGGCGGAAGGGGCACAGATACGCAGTATATT.

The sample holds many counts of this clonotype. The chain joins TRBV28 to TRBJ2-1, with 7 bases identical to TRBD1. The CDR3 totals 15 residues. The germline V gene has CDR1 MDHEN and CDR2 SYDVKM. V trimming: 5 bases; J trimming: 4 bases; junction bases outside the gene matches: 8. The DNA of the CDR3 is TGTGCCAGCAGTCTCGGGACAGAACGTTACAATGAGCAGTTCTTC. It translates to CASSLGTERYNEQFF.

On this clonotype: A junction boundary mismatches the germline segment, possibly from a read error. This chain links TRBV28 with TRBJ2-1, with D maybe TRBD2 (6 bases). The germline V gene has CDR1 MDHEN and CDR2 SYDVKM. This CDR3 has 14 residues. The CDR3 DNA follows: TGTGCCAACAGTTTCGGACTAACGTCCAATGAGCAGTTCTTC. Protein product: CANSFGLTSNEQFF.

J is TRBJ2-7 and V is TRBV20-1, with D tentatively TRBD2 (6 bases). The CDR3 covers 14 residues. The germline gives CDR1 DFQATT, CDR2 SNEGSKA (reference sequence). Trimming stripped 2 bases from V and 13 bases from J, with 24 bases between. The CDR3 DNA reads TGCAGTGCTAGAAGGGCTGGACTATCCTACGGGCACTACTTC. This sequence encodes CSARRAGLSYGHYF.

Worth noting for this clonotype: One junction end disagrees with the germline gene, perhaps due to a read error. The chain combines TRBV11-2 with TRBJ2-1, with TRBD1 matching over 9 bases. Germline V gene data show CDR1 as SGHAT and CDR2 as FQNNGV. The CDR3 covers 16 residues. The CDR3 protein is CASSLEAGQGMNEQLF. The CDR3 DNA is TGCGCCAGCAGCTTAGAGGCGGGACAGGGTATGAATGAGCAACTCTTC. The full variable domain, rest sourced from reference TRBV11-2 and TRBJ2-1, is EAGVAQSPRYKIIEKRQSVAFWCNPISGHATLYWYQQILGQGPKLLIQFQNNGVVDDSQLPKDRFSAERLKGVDSTLKIQPAKLEDSAVYLCASSLEAGQGMNEQLFGPGTRLTVL.

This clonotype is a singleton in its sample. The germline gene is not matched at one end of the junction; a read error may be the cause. The CDR3 DNA reads TGTGCCAACAAAACAAAAGGCGGGGATAAGCCTCAGCATTTT. It is translated as CANKTKGGDKPQHF. The chain links TRBV12-3 or TRBV12-4 to TRBJ1-5, with no clear D. The CDR3 totals 14 residues.

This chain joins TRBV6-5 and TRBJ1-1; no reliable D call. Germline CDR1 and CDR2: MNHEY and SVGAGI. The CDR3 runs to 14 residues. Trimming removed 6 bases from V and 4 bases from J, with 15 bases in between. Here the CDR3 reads CASSLREGGTEAFF. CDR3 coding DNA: TGTGCCAGCAGCTTGCGGGAGGGAGGCACTGAAGCTTTCTTT.

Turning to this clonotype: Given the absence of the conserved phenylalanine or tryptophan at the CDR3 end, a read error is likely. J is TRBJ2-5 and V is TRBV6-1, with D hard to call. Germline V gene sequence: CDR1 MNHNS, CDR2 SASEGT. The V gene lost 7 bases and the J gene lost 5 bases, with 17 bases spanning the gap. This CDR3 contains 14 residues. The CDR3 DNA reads TGTGCCAGCATGTTAGGGCAAGCCCAGGAGACCCAGTACATC. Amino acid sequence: CASMLGQAQETQYI.

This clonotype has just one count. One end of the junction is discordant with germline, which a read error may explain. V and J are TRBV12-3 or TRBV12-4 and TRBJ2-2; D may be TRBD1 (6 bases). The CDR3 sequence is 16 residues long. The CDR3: CASRSPLGANAGELFF. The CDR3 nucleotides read TGTGCCAGCAGGTCCCCACTGGGGGCGAACGCCGGGGAGCTGTTTTTT.

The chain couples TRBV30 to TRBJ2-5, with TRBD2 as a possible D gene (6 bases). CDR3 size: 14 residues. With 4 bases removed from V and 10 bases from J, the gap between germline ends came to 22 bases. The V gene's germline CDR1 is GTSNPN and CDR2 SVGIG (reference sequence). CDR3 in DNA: TGTGCCTGGACCTCCACCGGGACTGGAGGGATCCAGTACTTC. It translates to CAWTSTGTGGIQYF. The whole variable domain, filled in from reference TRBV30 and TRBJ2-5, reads SQTIHQWPATLVQPVGSPLSLECTVEGTSNPNLYWYRQAAGRGLQLLFYSVGIGQISSEVPQNLSASRPQDRQFILSSKKLLLSDSGFYLCAWTSTGTGGIQYFGPGTRLLVL.

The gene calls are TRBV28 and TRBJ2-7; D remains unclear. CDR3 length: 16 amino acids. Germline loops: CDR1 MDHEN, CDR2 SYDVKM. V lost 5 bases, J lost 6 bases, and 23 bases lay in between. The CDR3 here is CASSQPSRPLRREQYF. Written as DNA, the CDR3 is TGTGCCAGCAGTCAACCGTCCCGGCCGCTGCGACGCGAGCAGTACTTC.

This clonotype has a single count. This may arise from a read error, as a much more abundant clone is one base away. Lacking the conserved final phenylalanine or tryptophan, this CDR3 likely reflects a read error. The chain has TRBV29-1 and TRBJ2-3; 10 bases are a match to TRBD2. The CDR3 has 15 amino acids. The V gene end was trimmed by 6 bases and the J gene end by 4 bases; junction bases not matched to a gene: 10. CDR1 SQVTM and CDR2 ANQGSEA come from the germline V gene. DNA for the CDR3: TGCAGCGTGGTGCTAGCGGGAGCCCGCGCAGATACGCAGTATATT. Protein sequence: CSVVLAGARADTQYI.

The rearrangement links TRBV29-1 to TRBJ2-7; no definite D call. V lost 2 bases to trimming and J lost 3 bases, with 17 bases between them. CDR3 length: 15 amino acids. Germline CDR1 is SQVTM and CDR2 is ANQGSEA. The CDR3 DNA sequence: TGCAGCGTTGAAAGCCTGTGGTGGGAAGACTACGAGCAGTACTTC. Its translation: CSVESLWWEDYEQYF.